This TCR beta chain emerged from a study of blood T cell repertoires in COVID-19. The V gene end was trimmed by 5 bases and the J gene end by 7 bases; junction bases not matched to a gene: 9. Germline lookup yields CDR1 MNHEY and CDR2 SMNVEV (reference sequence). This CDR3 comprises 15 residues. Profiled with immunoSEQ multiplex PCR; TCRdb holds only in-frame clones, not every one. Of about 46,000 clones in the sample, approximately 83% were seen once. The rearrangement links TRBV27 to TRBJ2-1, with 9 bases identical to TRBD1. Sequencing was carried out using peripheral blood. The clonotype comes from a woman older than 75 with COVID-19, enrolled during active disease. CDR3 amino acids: CASSPRGQGRNEQFF. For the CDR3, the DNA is TGTGCCAGCAGTCCACGGGGACAGGGTCGGAATGAGCAGTTCTTC.